A selection of T cell receptor beta chains follows, all from one sample in a study of blood T cell repertoires in COVID-19. Using immunoSEQ multiplex PCR, the repertoire was profiled, and TCRdb retains in-frame clones only, with some absent. The sample lists 150,000 to 200,000 clones, over 75% occurring once. Sequencing was carried out using peripheral blood. Receptors originate from a woman aged 80 or over with acute or convalescent COVID-19. The CDR3 runs from the conserved cysteine through the conserved F or W. The D gene is left open where the match is weak. Clone size is stated in some rows and not others, as once, few, many or a class when expanded.

length	V	J	D	size	CDR3	DNA
14	TRBV6-5	TRBJ2-7	TRBD1	.	CASRPGGQGPEQYF	TGTGCCAGCAGACCTGGGGGACAGGGGCCCGAGCAGTACTTC
15	TRBV5-4	TRBJ1-3	.	.	CASSLDTISGNTIYF	TGTGCCAGCAGCTTGGACACGATCTCTGGAAACACCATATATTTT
14	TRBV5-1	TRBJ2-5	.	.	CASSLFGTRETQYF	TGCGCCAGCAGCCTGTTTGGTACCAGGGAGACCCAGTACTTC
15	TRBV7-9	TRBJ2-1	TRBD2	.	CASSLAGTSGPEQFF	TGTGCCAGCAGCCTGGCCGGGACTAGCGGGCCCGAGCAGTTCTTC
17	TRBV6-2/TRBV6-3	TRBJ2-3	.	few	CASSYLPRGGLADTQYF	TGTGCCAGCAGTTACTTACCTCGAGGTGGGTTGGCAGATACGCAGTATTTT
16	TRBV5-1	TRBJ2-1	TRBD2	.	CASSQGLAGGEDEQFF	TGCGCCAGCAGCCAGGGACTAGCGGGAGGCGAGGATGAGCAGTTCTTC
15	TRBV10-2	TRBJ2-3	.	.	CASSGILGSTDTQYF	TGCGCCAGCAGCGGGATCCTTGGGAGCACAGATACGCAGTATTTT
11	TRBV20-1	TRBJ2-3	.	few	CSARVADTQYF	TGCAGTGCCCGGGTGGCAGATACGCAGTATTTT
17	TRBV6-2/TRBV6-3	TRBJ1-3	.	.	CASSYPLHFDSGNTIYF	TGTGCCAGCAGTTACCCGCTTCACTTCGACTCTGGAAACACCATATATTTT
10	TRBV20-1	TRBJ2-7	.	once	CSARFGEQYF	TGCAGTGCTAGATTCGGCGAGCAGTACTTC
14	TRBV6-5	TRBJ2-7	.	.	CASSLEGASYEQYF	TGTGCCAGCAGTTTGGAGGGGGCGTCCTACGAGCAGTACTTC
15	TRBV27	TRBJ2-7	TRBD2	.	CASSSLAGSSYEQYF	TGTGCCAGCAGCTCTCTAGCGGGTAGCTCCTACGAGCAGTACTTC
14	TRBV27	TRBJ2-7	.	.	CASSPAGFTYEQYF	TGTGCCAGCAGTCCCGCCGGGTTTACCTACGAGCAGTACTTC
14	TRBV7-9	TRBJ1-1	.	.	CASSLQGSNTEAFF	TGTGCCAGCAGCTTACAGGGTTCGAACACTGAAGCTTTCTTT
14	TRBV20-1	TRBJ2-2	.	.	CSASRETNTGELFF	TGCAGTGCTAGTCGGGAAACGAACACCGGGGAGCTGTTTTTT
14	TRBV9	TRBJ2-7	TRBD1	.	CASSGRTGYDEQYF	TGTGCCAGCAGCGGACGGACAGGGTATGACGAGCAGTACTTC
13	TRBV5-1	TRBJ2-5	.	.	CASSFRPGETQYF	TGCGCCAGCAGCTTTCGACCAGGAGAGACCCAGTACTTC
14	TRBV15	TRBJ2-2	TRBD1	once	CATSGQGNTGELFF	TGTGCCACCAGCGGACAGGGGAACACCGGGGAGCTGTTTTTT
16	TRBV11-2	TRBJ2-1	TRBD2	.	CASSILAGGIYNEQFF	TGTGCCAGCAGCATTCTAGCGGGGGGGATCTACAATGAGCAGTTCTTC
12	TRBV9	TRBJ1-4	.	.	CASSPQGEKLFF	TGTGCCAGCAGCCCCCAGGGTGAAAAACTGTTTTTT
13	TRBV6-5	TRBJ1-2	.	once	CASSLTGTYGYTF	TGTGCCAGCAGCCTTACAGGGACCTATGGCTACACCTTC
13	TRBV12-3/TRBV12-4	TRBJ1-1	TRBD1	.	CASSSNRGITAFF	TGTGCCAGCAGTTCAAACAGGGGGATTACAGCTTTCTTT
14	TRBV28	TRBJ1-2	.	.	CASSYLDGGYGYTF	TGTGCCAGCAGTTACCTGGACGGGGGCTATGGCTACACCTTC
13	TRBV4-2	TRBJ2-7	.	.	CASSQDSFYEQYF	TGTGCCAGCAGCCAAGACAGTTTCTACGAGCAGTACTTC
13	TRBV12-3/TRBV12-4	TRBJ2-1	.	.	CASSLARGDEQFF	TGTGCCAGCAGTTTAGCGCGCGGCGATGAGCAGTTCTTC
14	TRBV20-1	TRBJ1-5	TRBD1	.	CSASRTGGRQPQHF	TGCAGTGCTAGTCGGACAGGGGGCCGTCAGCCCCAGCATTTT
16	TRBV9	TRBJ2-1	TRBD2	few	CASSAYREGAYNEQFF	TGTGCCAGCAGCGCCTACCGGGAGGGTGCCTACAATGAGCAGTTCTTC
16	TRBV10-3	TRBJ1-2	TRBD1	once	CAISHQRTGSPYGYTF	TGTGCCATCAGTCACCAACGGACAGGGAGCCCCTACGGCTACACCTTC
16	TRBV7-8	TRBJ1-4	.	.	CASSLAWSGINEKLFF	TGTGCCAGCAGCTTAGCCTGGAGTGGAATTAATGAAAAACTGTTTTTT
13	TRBV29-1	TRBJ2-3	TRBD1	.	CSVEQGVTDTQYF	TGCAGCGTTGAACAGGGGGTCACAGATACGCAGTATTTT
14	TRBV6-5	TRBJ1-3	.	.	CASVAPFAGNTIYF	TGTGCCAGCGTGGCCCCCTTTGCTGGAAACACCATATATTTT
15	TRBV4-2	TRBJ2-1	.	.	CASSQERVPYNEQFF	TGTGCCAGCAGCCAAGAACGGGTCCCCTACAATGAGCAGTTCTTC
14	TRBV19	TRBJ1-4	.	.	CASATGYDDEKLFF	TGTGCCAGTGCAACAGGATACGACGATGAAAAACTGTTTTTT
16	TRBV5-5	TRBJ1-4	TRBD1	.	CASSLTLGQGGEKLFF	TGTGCCAGCAGCTTGACCTTGGGACAGGGGGGTGAAAAACTGTTTTTT
15	TRBV5-1	TRBJ2-5	.	.	CASSLGGGPTETQYF	TGCGCCAGCAGCTTGGGCGGGGGCCCAACGGAGACCCAGTACTTC
14	TRBV4-3	TRBJ1-1	.	.	CASSQDPGSTEAFF	TGCGCCAGCAGCCAAGATCCGGGGAGCACTGAAGCTTTCTTT
13	TRBV2	TRBJ2-1	TRBD1	once	CASSGQGQREQFF	TGTGCCAGCTCCGGACAGGGCCAGCGGGAGCAGTTCTTC
13	TRBV19	TRBJ1-1	.	.	CASSTTANTEAFF	TGTGCCAGTAGTACCACAGCGAACACTGAAGCTTTCTTT
15	TRBV2	TRBJ1-1	.	.	CASRYPDRSNTEAFF	TGTGCCAGCAGGTACCCCGACAGGTCGAACACTGAAGCTTTCTTT
12	TRBV27	TRBJ2-1	.	.	CASTSFFGGQFF	TGTGCCAGCACCTCTTTCTTCGGGGGGCAGTTCTTC
15	TRBV7-9	TRBJ1-2	.	.	CASSLEGPREGGYTF	TGTGCCAGCAGCTTAGAAGGGCCTCGGGAGGGTGGCTACACCTTC
14	TRBV25-1	TRBJ2-3	TRBD2	.	CASSLRGGKDTQYF	TGTGCCAGCAGTCTGCGGGGGGGCAAAGATACGCAGTATTTT
13	TRBV12-3/TRBV12-4	TRBJ1-1	.	.	CASPSGGAEEAFF	TGTGCCAGCCCTTCGGGGGGGGCAGAAGAAGCTTTCTTT
15	TRBV11-1	TRBJ2-1	.	.	CASSPRAGPYNEQFF	TGTGCCAGCAGCCCTAGGGCGGGACCTTACAATGAGCAGTTCTTC
13	TRBV20-1	TRBJ1-1	.	.	CSASPPPALGAFF	TGCAGTGCTAGTCCCCCTCCGGCTCTAGGAGCTTTCTTT
14	TRBV6-4	TRBJ2-3	TRBD2	few	CATATSGRADTQYF	TGTGCCACCGCGACTAGCGGGAGAGCAGATACGCAGTATTTT
16	TRBV9	TRBJ2-3	.	.	CASSPRTEGGTDTQYF	TGTGCCAGCAGCCCTCGGACTGAGGGGGGCACAGATACGCAGTATTTT